This T cell receptor beta chain emerged from a study of identical twins. Findings and limits, study-wide: For cord blood, abundant beta clonotypes had fewer insertions, unlike memory repertoires, which showed none.

TCRdb passed the 5' RACE reads through MiXCR, listing each CDR3 protein once. The sample records about 570,000 distinct CDR3 sequences, more than 9% being singletons. A remark on this clonotype: What it binds is unknown.

V was trimmed by 0 bases and J by 2 bases, leaving 12 bases between them. The germline CDR1 and CDR2 sequences are SGHNT and YYREEE (reference sequence). The CDR3 is made up of 15 amino acids. All of the donors were Caucasians in good health. Separately, the same data were catalogued under a study of yellow fever vaccine responses in identical twins.

V gene TRBV5-4 combines with J gene TRBJ2-7, with D possibly TRBD1 on 6 matching bases. This TCR was sampled from a woman aged 18-35 years in good health. The sample comprised PBMCs. Here the CDR3 reads CASSLASGVTYEQYF. CDR3 nucleotides: TGTGCCAGCAGCTTGGCGTCAGGGGTCACCTACGAGCAGTACTTC.